This is a list of T cell receptor beta chains from one sample in a study of T cells in localized non-small cell lung cancer. Generated by immunoSEQ multiplex PCR, the TCRdb table keeps only in-frame clones and is missing some. The repertoire has around 36,000 clones, about 76% of them found once; the top ten carry less than 45%. The source material was PBMCs, sampled before any cancer treatment. These receptors came from a woman aged 35 to 70 with stage II squamous cell lung carcinoma. Each CDR3 is given with its conserved first and last residue. D genes are given only for firm matches. Only part of the rows carry a size: once, few, many, or a class if the clone is expanded.

j_gene | abundance | v_gene | d_gene | CDR3nt | CDR3aa
TRBJ1-1 | . | TRBV10-1 | . | TGCGCCAGCATAGAGTTCTCGCCGACAGTGTACAACACTGAAGCTTTCTTT | CASIEFSPTVYNTEAFF
TRBJ2-5 | . | TRBV28 | . | TGTGCCGCGGGTAAACAAGAGACCCAGTACTTC | CAAGKQETQYF
TRBJ1-2 | . | TRBV6-6 | . | TGTGCCAGCATAACGGGTAGGGGGGCCTATGGCTACACCTTC | CASITGRGAYGYTF
TRBJ1-3 | . | TRBV7-9 | . | TGTGCCAGCAGCCCGTCAGAGACAGGAGGAAACACCATATATTTT | CASSPSETGGNTIYF
TRBJ2-5 | . | TRBV5-1 | . | TGCGCCAGCAGCCCCCGGGGAGAGACCCAGTACTTC | CASSPRGETQYF
TRBJ1-2 | . | TRBV5-1 | TRBD1 | TGCGCCAGCAGCTGGGGACAGGGTGGCTATGGCTACACCTTC | CASSWGQGGYGYTF
TRBJ1-2 | medium-sized | TRBV18 | TRBD1 | TGTGCCAGCTCACCACGGTACAGGGGGCTGGCAAACTATGGCTACACCTTC | CASSPRYRGLANYGYTF
TRBJ2-3 | . | TRBV7-2 | TRBD2 | TGTGCCAGCAGCCTCCTAGCGGGGGGACAGGATACGCAGTATTTT | CASSLLAGGQDTQYF
TRBJ2-7 | once | TRBV7-6 | . | TGTGCCAGCAGCTTACAGGTGGACTCCTCCTACGAGCAGTACTTC | CASSLQVDSSYEQYF
TRBJ1-2 | . | TRBV27 | . | TGTGCCAGCAGTTTATCGTTTGCTAACTATGGCTACACCTTC | CASSLSFANYGYTF
TRBJ2-3 | once | TRBV5-1 | TRBD2 | TGCGCCAGCAGCTTTCTGGCTAGCGGAAGCACAGATACGCAGTATTTT | CASSFLASGSTDTQYF
TRBJ1-1 | few | TRBV28 | . | TGTGCCAGCGGGTTACGGGGCACTGAAGCTTTCTTT | CASGLRGTEAFF
TRBJ1-6 | few | TRBV27 | TRBD1 | TGTGCCAGCAGTATAGACAGGGTTCAGAATTCACCCCTCCACTTT | CASSIDRVQNSPLHF
TRBJ2-7 | . | TRBV4-3 | . | TGCGCCAGCAGCCAAGGGGTAGGGTCAGGGGAATGGGCCGAGCAGTACTTC | CASSQGVGSGEWAEQYF
TRBJ1-2 | . | TRBV10-3 | . | TGTGCCATCAGTGAGTCAAGACAGAACTATGGCTACACCTTC | CAISESRQNYGYTF
TRBJ2-5 | . | TRBV2 | TRBD2 | TGTGCCAGCACAACTAGCGGATGGGAGACCCAGTACTTC | CASTTSGWETQYF
TRBJ1-2 | . | TRBV28 | TRBD1 | TGTGCCAGCAGTTTTGGGACAGGGGGCGGTTATGGCTACACCTTC | CASSFGTGGGYGYTF
TRBJ2-1 | . | TRBV19 | . | TGTGCCAGTAGTACAAGCGGGTACTACAATGAGCAGTTCTTC | CASSTSGYYNEQFF
TRBJ1-5 | . | TRBV10-3 | TRBD1 | TGTGCCATCAGTGAGTCGGGGGGAACAGGGGGCCACCTCTTACAGCCCCAGCATTTT | CAISESGGTGGHLLQPQHF
TRBJ2-7 | . | TRBV5-6 | . | TGTGCCAGCAGCTCGTCAGCTTGGGCCCACACCTCCTACGAGCAGTACTTC | CASSSSAWAHTSYEQYF
TRBJ1-1 | . | TRBV2 | . | TGTGCCAGCAGTGAAAGGGAGGTCACTGAAGCTTTCTTT | CASSEREVTEAFF
TRBJ1-4 | . | TRBV27 | . | TGTGCCAGCAGCCCCGGTGGGGGCGCCAATGAAAAACTGTTTTTT | CASSPGGGANEKLFF
TRBJ1-2 | . | TRBV27 | TRBD1 | TGTGCCAGCAAACCAACGACAGGGAGTAACTATGGCTACACCTTC | CASKPTTGSNYGYTF
TRBJ1-2 | . | TRBV25-1 | . | TGTGCCAGCAGTGAAACCCGCTTGCGGGGGGCACATGGCTACACCTTC | CASSETRLRGAHGYTF
TRBJ2-1 | . | TRBV7-7 | TRBD2 | TGTGCTAGCAGCTTACAAGCGGGAGATGACAATGAGCAGTTCTTC | CASSLQAGDDNEQFF
TRBJ2-5 | . | TRBV6-6 | . | TGTGCCAGCAGCTTGACTAGTACCGGAGAGACCCAGTACTTC | CASSLTSTGETQYF
TRBJ2-4 | once | TRBV10-3 | TRBD1 | TGTGCCATCAGGGACAGGGCCAAAAACATTCAGTACTTC | CAIRDRAKNIQYF
TRBJ1-3 | . | TRBV5-5 | . | TGTGCCAGCAGCCCCGGAGTAGTATTTGGAAACACCATATATTTT | CASSPGVVFGNTIYF
TRBJ2-7 | . | TRBV11-1 | . | TGTGCCAGCAGCTTCGATAGGGGTAGTAACGAGCAGTACTTC | CASSFDRGSNEQYF
TRBJ2-3 | . | TRBV5-1 | . | TGCGCCAGCAGCTTGGCCCTGACAGGAACAGATACGCAGTATTTT | CASSLALTGTDTQYF
TRBJ2-1 | . | TRBV12-5 | . | TGTGCTAGTGGTTTGGGCGGAGGCAATGAGCAGTTCTTC | CASGLGGGNEQFF
TRBJ2-3 | . | TRBV12-2 | . | TGTGCAAGTCGCTTAGCCTCGACCCTCGCTAGCACAGATACGCAGTATTTT | CASRLASTLASTDTQYF
TRBJ1-1 | . | TRBV29-1 | . | TGCAGCGTTCTTGGGGAAGGGAGACATTTGAACACTGAAGCTTTCTTT | CSVLGEGRHLNTEAFF
TRBJ1-3 | . | TRBV12-5 | . | TGTGCTAGTGGTTTGGGGGGGGACGGTGGAAACACCATATATTTT | CASGLGGDGGNTIYF
TRBJ1-4 | . | TRBV4-2 | . | TGTGCCAGCAGCCCTGCCCCAGGGGTCTACGCAACTAATGAAAAACTGTTTTTT | CASSPAPGVYATNEKLFF
TRBJ2-6 | . | TRBV28 | . | TGTGCCAGCAGTTCGGGACAAACTGGGGCCAACGTCCTGACTTTC | CASSSGQTGANVLTF
TRBJ1-1 | . | TRBV28 | TRBD1 | TGTGCCAGCAGTTTGGGACAGGGAGTTTCTGCAGCTTTCTTT | CASSLGQGVSAAFF
TRBJ1-6 | . | TRBV2 | . | TGTGCCAGCAACCGGGACATTAATTCACCCCTCCACTTT | CASNRDINSPLHF
TRBJ1-4 | . | TRBV7-9 | . | TGTGCCAGCAGCTTAGCGGCTGGACATCCGAAGGAAAAACTGTTTTTT | CASSLAAGHPKEKLFF
TRBJ2-1 | few | TRBV28 | TRBD2 | TGTGCCAGCAGTCCCGGGACAGGGACTAGCGGCAATGAGCAGTTCTTC | CASSPGTGTSGNEQFF
TRBJ1-1 | . | TRBV6-5 | TRBD1 | TGTGCCAGCAGCGGACAGGGGGCGGACACTGAAGCTTTCTTT | CASSGQGADTEAFF
TRBJ2-3 | once | TRBV2 | . | TGTGCCAGCTCGGGGGGTAACACAGGGGATACGCAGTATTTT | CASSGGNTGDTQYF
TRBJ1-6 | . | TRBV9 | . | TGTGCCAGCAGCGTAGAAAGGAATTCACCCCTCCACTTT | CASSVERNSPLHF
TRBJ1-2 | few | TRBV5-1 | TRBD1 | TGCGCCAGCAGCTTTGCTGGAGGCCAGGGGGCAGGTGGCTACACCTTC | CASSFAGGQGAGGYTF
TRBJ2-1 | . | TRBV28 | TRBD2 | TGTGCCAGCTCTCAACGGGCTAGCGGGAGTAATGAGCAGTTCTTC | CASSQRASGSNEQFF
TRBJ2-1 | . | TRBV7-6 | TRBD2 | TGTGCCAGCAGCTTAGTGGCGGGGGATTACAATGAGCAGTTCTTC | CASSLVAGDYNEQFF
TRBJ1-1 | . | TRBV6-4 | . | TGTGCCAGCAGTCCCGGCCAGGGACACACTGAAGCTTTCTTT | CASSPGQGHTEAFF
TRBJ2-1 | . | TRBV5-6 | TRBD2 | TGTGCCAGCAGCTTGGGGGCGGGAGTGGGCAATGAGCAGTTCTTC | CASSLGAGVGNEQFF
TRBJ1-5 | . | TRBV7-2 | . | TGTGCCAGCAGGGGAGGGCTGGGTCAGCCCCAGCATTTT | CASRGGLGQPQHF